This T cell receptor beta chain was documented in a study of CD4 T cells in relation to SARS-CoV-2 and coronaviruses (dated by TCRdb to about 2021). With respect to the entire study: In the ViraFEST assay, PBMCs were cultured with antigen for approximately 11 days, after which TCR beta CDR3s were sequenced to identify antigen-specific clonal expansions. An HIV-1 Nef peptide pool or a culture without peptide was used as the negative reference condition. Patient-derived lymphoblastoid cell lines were used to map the HLA restriction of shared crossreactive spike epitopes. At the level of individual TCR clonotypes, the study measured memory CD4+ T cell crossreactivity between SARS-CoV-2 spike protein and common cold coronavirus spike proteins. The Adaptive Biotechnologies TCR-sequencing kit was used for samples from a few pre-COVID donors and for the naive versus memory experiments, whereas the other data were Illumina-based. For other donors in the study, expansion assays were sequenced with a different, Illumina-based TCR-beta assay. The full study reports these points: Because the crossreactivity analysis focused on spike protein, crossreactivity against other viral proteins was not assessed. No donor contributed both pre-pandemic and post-infection samples, which limited tracing the source of pre-existing responses. Roughly 64% of donors had memory CD4+ clonotypes that crossrecognized SARS-CoV-2 and at least one common cold coronavirus spike. Crossreactive clones showed significantly weaker SARS-CoV-2-driven expansion than monoreactive clones, consistent with antigenic imprinting. The study was constrained by small numbers of patients and of tested TCRs.

As to this clone: The target of this receptor is not known. The sample holds no much larger clone one base away, and base qualities are not on file.

CD4+ T cells from unexposed donors were collected before the COVID-19 pandemic (2011-2018). Following 10 days of culture, the EasySep CD4+ T cell isolation kit was used to isolate CD4+ T cells. Unexposed donor CD4+ T cells were tested for reactivity to SARS-CoV-2 S and N and four common cold coronavirus spike pools, as cell number allowed. Approximately 2.1 million PBMCs per well were cultured in IMDM with about 5% human AB serum and approximately 10 IU/ml IL-2. Half of the culture medium was replaced with fresh IL-2-containing medium on days 3 and 7. Triplicate replicate wells were generally used for each peptide culture condition. The leukapheresis product for the unexposed donors was obtained through commercial purchase. PBMCs were isolated from leukapheresis product or whole blood by Ficoll-Paque PLUS gradient centrifugation. PBMCs were either cryopreserved at -140 degrees C or used fresh in the expansion assay. The QIAamp Micro DNA Kit was used to extract genomic DNA from the CD4+ T cells.

Library creation used the immunoSEQ multiplex PCR assay. Per the authors' processing: During preprocessing, nonproductive sequences were removed, along with CDR3s that did not begin with C, did not end with F or W, or were shorter than 7 amino acids. The MANAFEST web app identified antigen-specific clonotypes based on expansion compared with the reference and other culture wells. A clone was considered positive if significant expansion relative to the reference culture was observed in 2 of 3 replicate wells at an FDR below 0.05. A further requirement for positive clones was significant expansion compared with all other tandem wells, along with an odds ratio above 5. CDR3 homology was measured as pairwise Levenshtein distance, computed with the stringdist R package after trimming three terminal residues from each end. TCRdb holds this immuneACCESS table with in-frame rearrangements only. Some clones are missing; in checked studies, unresolved V genes explain under half, and the rest has no known cause. Clone size and V and J calls were adopted from that table, with D and trimming inferred from the DNA. In all, the sample holds about 25,000 clones, and 60% to 75% of those were seen once. The ten largest make up over 10% of the sample.

The sequence came from a human donor in good health. The sequenced sample was CD4+ T cells from PBMCs, cultured in vitro.

This receptor has the CDR3 CANLPTRGAYEQYF. The nucleotides read TGCGCCAACCTGCCTACGCGGGGGGCCTACGAGCAGTACTTC. This sequence uses TRBV10-1 and TRBJ2-7; TRBD2 matches 8 bases in the middle. CDR1 and CDR2, looked up from the germline V gene (reference sequence), are WNHNN and SYGVQD. There are 14 amino acids in the CDR3, from cysteine to phenylalanine inclusive. Kept here is only the CDR3 DNA, which spans 42 bases and is read in frame from base 1. V is cut back by 10 bases and J by 2 bases, with 10 bases in the junction unmatched.